This TCR beta chain was profiled in a study of blood T cell repertoires in COVID-19. Overall study context: COVID-19 samples from acute and convalescent phases originated in the United States, Italy and Spain.

Sequenced by immunoSEQ multiplex PCR; TCRdb stores in-frame clones only, minus some. Seen here are 87,000 or so clones, roughly 80% observed once, and the top ten hold about a sixth. From germline, CDR1 is KGHDR and CDR2 SFDVKD. The CDR3 is 21 residues long. V was shortened by 9 bases and J by 3 bases, with 38 bases between the two germline ends. This chain links TRBV24-1 with TRBJ2-7, with D unclear. The sequence was obtained from a woman aged 80 or older with active or convalescent COVID-19. Material for sequencing was peripheral blood. This CDR3 reads CATLMLELSAPLTRSDYEQYF. CDR3 bases: TGTGCCACCCTAATGTTGGAGCTCTCGGCCCCCTTAACCAGATCGGACTACGAGCAGTACTTC.